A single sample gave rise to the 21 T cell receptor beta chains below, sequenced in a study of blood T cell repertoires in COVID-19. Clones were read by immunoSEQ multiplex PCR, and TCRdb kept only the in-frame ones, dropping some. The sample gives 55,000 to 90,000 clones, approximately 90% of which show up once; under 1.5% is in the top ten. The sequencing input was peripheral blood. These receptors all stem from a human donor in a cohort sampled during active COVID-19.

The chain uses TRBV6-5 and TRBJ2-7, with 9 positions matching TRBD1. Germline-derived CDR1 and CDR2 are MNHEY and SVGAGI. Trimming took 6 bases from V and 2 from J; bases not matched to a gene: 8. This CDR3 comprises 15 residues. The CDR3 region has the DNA TGTGCCAGCAGGGAGACAGGGGGGACCCCCTACGAGCAGTACTTC. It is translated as CASRETGGTPYEQYF.

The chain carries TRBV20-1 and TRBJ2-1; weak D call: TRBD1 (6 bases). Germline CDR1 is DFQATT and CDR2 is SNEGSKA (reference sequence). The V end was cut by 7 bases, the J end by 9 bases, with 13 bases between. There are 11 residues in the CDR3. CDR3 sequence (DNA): TGCAGTGTTTACAGGGTTCCTGAGCAGTTCTTC. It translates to CSVYRVPEQFF.

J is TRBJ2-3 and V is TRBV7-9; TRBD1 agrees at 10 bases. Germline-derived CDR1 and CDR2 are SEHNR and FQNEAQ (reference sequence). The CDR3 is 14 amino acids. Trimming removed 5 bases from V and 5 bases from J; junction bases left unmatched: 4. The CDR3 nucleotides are TGTGCCAGCAGCCCACGGACAGGGGGAGATACGCAGTATTTT. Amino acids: CASSPRTGGDTQYF.

This CDR3 reads CASSLASGSNTGELFF. CDR3 nucleotide sequence: TGTGCCAGCAGCTTGGCTAGCGGGAGTAACACCGGGGAGCTGTTTTTT. V is TRBV5-4 and J is TRBJ2-2; 10 bases agree with TRBD2. The germline gives CDR1 SGHNT, CDR2 YYREEE (reference sequence). Trimming took 0 bases from V and 2 from J; bases not matched to a gene: 1. The CDR3 contains 16 residues.

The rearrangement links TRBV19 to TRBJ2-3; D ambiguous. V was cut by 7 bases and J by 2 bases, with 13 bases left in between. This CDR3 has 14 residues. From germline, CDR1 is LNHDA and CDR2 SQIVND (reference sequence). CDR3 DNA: TGTGCCAGTAATTCGGCTAGAATCACAGATACGCAGTATTTT. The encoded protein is CASNSARITDTQYF. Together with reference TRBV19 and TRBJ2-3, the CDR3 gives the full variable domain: DGGITQSPKYLFRKEGQNVTLSCEQNLNHDAMYWYRQDPGQGLRLIYYSQIVNDFQKGDIAEGYSVSREKKESFPLTVTSAQKNPTAFYLCASNSARITDTQYFGPGTRLTVL.

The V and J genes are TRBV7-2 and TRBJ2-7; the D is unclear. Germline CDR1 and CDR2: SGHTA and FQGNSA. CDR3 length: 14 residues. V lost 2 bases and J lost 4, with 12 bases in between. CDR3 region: CASSLWASVYEQYF. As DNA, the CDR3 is TGTGCCAGCAGCTTATGGGCATCGGTTTACGAGCAGTACTTC. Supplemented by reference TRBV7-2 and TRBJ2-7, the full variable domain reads GAGVSQSPSNKVTEKGKDVELRCDPISGHTALYWYRQSLGQGLEFLIYFQGNSAPDKSGLPSDRFSAERTGGSVSTLTIQRTQQEDSAVYLCASSLWASVYEQYFGPGTRLTVT.

CDR3 amino acids: CASSRELQETQYF. The CDR3 DNA reads TGTGCCAGCAGCCGAGAGCTCCAAGAGACCCAGTACTTC. V gene TRBV5-4 combines with J gene TRBJ2-5; no definite D call. Trimming pared 4 bases from V and 1 base from J, leaving 8 bases between. This CDR3 spans 13 amino acids. CDR1 is SGHNT and CDR2 is YYREEE in the germline V gene (reference sequence). Combining the CDR3 with reference TRBV5-4 and TRBJ2-5 gives the whole variable domain ETGVTQSPTHLIKTRGQQVTLRCSSQSGHNTVSWYQQALGQGPQFIFQYYREEENGRGNFPPRFSGLQFPNYSSELNVNALELDDSALYLCASSRELQETQYFGPGTRLLVL.

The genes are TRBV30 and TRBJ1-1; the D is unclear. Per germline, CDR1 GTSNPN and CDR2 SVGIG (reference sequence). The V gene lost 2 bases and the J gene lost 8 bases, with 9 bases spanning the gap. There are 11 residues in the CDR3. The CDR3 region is CAWSFREEAFF. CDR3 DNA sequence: TGTGCCTGGAGTTTCCGGGAGGAAGCTTTCTTT.

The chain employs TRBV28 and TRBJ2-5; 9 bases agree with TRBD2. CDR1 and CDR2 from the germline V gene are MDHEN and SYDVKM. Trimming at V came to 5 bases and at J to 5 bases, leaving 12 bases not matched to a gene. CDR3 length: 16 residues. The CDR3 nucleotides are TGTGCCAGCAGTCCGGAATTAGCGGGAGTGAGGGAGACCCAGTACTTC. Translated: CASSPELAGVRETQYF.

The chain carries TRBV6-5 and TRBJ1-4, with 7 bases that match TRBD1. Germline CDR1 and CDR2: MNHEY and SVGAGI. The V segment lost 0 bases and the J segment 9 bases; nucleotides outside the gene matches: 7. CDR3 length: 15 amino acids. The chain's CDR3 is CASSYSGGPLKKLFF. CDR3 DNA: TGTGCCAGCAGTTACTCAGGGGGCCCGTTAAAAAAACTGTTTTTT.

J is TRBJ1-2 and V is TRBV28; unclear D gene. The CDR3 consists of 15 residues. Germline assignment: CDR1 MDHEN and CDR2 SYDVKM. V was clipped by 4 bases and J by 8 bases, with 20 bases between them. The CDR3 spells CASSSGSISMPGYTF. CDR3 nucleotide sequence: TGTGCCAGCAGTTCCGGGTCTATTTCGATGCCGGGCTACACCTTC.

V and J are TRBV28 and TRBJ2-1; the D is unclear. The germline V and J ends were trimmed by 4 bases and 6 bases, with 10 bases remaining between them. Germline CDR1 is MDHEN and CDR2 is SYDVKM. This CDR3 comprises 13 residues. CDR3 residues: CASSSSPTNEQFF. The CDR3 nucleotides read TGTGCCAGCAGTTCTAGTCCCACCAATGAGCAGTTCTTC.

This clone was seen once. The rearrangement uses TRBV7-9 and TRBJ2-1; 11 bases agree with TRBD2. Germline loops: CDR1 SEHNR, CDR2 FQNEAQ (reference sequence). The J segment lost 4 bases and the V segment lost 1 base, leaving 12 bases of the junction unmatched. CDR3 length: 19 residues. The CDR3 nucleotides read TGTGCCAGCAGCTTAGGGTCCAAGGTAGCGGGAGGGTCGTACAATGAGCAGTTCTTC. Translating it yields CASSLGSKVAGGSYNEQFF.

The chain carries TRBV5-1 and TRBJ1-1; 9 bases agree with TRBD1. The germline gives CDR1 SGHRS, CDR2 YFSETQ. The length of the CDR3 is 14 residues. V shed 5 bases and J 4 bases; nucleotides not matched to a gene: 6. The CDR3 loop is CASSPGTGITEAFF. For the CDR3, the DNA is TGCGCCAGCAGTCCCGGGACAGGGATCACTGAAGCTTTCTTT.

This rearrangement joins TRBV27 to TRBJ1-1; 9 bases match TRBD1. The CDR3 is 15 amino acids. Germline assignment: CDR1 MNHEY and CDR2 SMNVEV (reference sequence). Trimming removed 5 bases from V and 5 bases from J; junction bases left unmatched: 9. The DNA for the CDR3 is TGTGCCAGCAGTCCCCCGGGACAGGGTCTGACTGAAGCTTTCTTT. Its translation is CASSPPGQGLTEAFF.

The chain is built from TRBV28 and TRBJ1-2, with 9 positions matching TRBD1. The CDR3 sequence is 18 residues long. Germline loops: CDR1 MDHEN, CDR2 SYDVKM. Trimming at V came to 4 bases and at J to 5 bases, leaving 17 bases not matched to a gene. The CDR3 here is CASSSHGTGIPPSYGYTF. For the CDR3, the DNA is TGTGCCAGCAGTTCCCACGGGACAGGGATCCCCCCGTCGTATGGCTACACCTTC.

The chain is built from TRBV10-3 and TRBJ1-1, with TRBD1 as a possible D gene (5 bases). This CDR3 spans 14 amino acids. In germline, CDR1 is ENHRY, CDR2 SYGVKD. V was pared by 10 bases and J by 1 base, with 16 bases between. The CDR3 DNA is TGTGCCACACATTATGACCAGGGGAACACTGAAGCTTTCTTT. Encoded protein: CATHYDQGNTEAFF.

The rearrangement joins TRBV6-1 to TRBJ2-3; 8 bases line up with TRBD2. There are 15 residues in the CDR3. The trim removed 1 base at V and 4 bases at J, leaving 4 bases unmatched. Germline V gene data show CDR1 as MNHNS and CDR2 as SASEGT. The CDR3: CASSEEREPADTQYF. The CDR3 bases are TGTGCCAGCAGTGAAGAGCGGGAGCCGGCAGATACGCAGTATTTT.

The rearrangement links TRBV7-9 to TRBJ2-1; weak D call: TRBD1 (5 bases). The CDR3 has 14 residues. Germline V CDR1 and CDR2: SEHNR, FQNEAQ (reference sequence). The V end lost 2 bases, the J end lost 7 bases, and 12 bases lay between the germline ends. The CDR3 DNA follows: TGTGCCAGCAGCTTACCAACAGGTGGGAATGAGCAGTTCTTC. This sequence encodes CASSLPTGGNEQFF.

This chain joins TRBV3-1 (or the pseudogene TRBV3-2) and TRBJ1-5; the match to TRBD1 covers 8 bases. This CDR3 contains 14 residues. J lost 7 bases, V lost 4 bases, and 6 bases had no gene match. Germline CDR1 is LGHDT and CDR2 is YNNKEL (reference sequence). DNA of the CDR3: TGTGCCAGCAGCCGCACAGGGGGGGAGCAGCCCCAGCATTTT. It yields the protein CASSRTGGEQPQHF.

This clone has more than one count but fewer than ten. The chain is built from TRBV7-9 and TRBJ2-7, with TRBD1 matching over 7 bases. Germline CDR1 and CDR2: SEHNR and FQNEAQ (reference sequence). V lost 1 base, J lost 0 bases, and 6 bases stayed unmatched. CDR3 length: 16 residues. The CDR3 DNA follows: TGTGCCAGCAGCTTAGTGGTGGACAGGTACTCCTACGAGCAGTACTTC. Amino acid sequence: CASSLVVDRYSYEQYF.